Listed below are T cell receptor beta chains from one sample, sequenced in a study of shared clonotypes between healthy human individuals. The data were produced by immunoSEQ multiplex PCR, yet TCRdb's version contains in-frame clones alone and is incomplete. The sample lists approximately 640,000 clones, 72% occurring once. The sample consisted of memory CD4+ T cells sorted from blood. Receptors originate from a woman under 40 in good health. CDR3s include the opening cysteine and the closing phenylalanine or tryptophan. Each record gives: clone size, V gene, CDR3 protein. The size of a clone is reported for some rows only, either as once, few or many, or as a class for expanded clones.

clone size: few
V gene: TRBV19
CDR3 protein: CASRRRQEEAFF

clone size: once
V gene: TRBV19
CDR3 protein: CASSQGRGGGNQPQHF

clone size: NA
V gene: TRBV28
CDR3 protein: CASRWEGGTEAFF

clone size: NA
V gene: TRBV28
CDR3 protein: CASSLWGAGDTQYF

clone size: NA
V gene: TRBV2
CDR3 protein: CASTPNPIVIVNEQYF

clone size: NA
V gene: TRBV15
CDR3 protein: CATSPLAESPVNEQFF

clone size: many
V gene: TRBV7-8
CDR3 protein: CASSLIPGGAYEQYF

clone size: once
V gene: TRBV10-1
CDR3 protein: CASSVAGEPYNEQFF

clone size: NA
V gene: TRBV28
CDR3 protein: CASSSYRLADPYEQYF

clone size: few
V gene: TRBV4-2
CDR3 protein: CASSLLAGVGVGEQYF